This TCR beta chain was identified in a study of blood T cell repertoires in COVID-19 (dated by TCRdb to between 2020 and 2021). In the study overall: Samples from collaborators originated in the United States, Italy and Spain and spanned both the acute and convalescent phases of COVID-19. Samples came from the ongoing ImmuneRACE study (first 160 participants) plus 1,254 subjects from 6 global collaborators. Where available, HLA class I and class II types were taken from metadata supplied by the sample provider and were not determined by assay-based typing. The material from the prospective study consisted of cDNA or gDNA derived from T cells, B-cell-depleted T cells, or PBMCs. The dataset comprised deeply sampled blood TCRbeta repertoires from subjects exposed to, actively infected with, or recovered from COVID-19. A de-identified subject ID, COVID-19 status, age in years and sex were almost always included in the sample metadata. The repertoires were released in a freely available public database meant as a resource for research on the immune response to SARS-CoV-2.

The CDR3 measures 15 amino acids from cysteine to phenylalanine. This entry keeps only the CDR3 DNA: 45 bases, framed from base 1. The germline V gene provides CDR1 SGHRS and CDR2 YFSETQ. V and J are truncated by 0 bases and 0 bases respectively, leaving an intervening sequence of 9 bases. Participants in the prospective study were aged roughly 18 to 100 years, lived in more than 20 United States geographic areas, and enrolled through a virtual design. In the prospective study, participants were assigned to cohorts based on the clinical history participants reported in a screening survey and a study questionnaire. ImmuneRACE Cohort 3 recovered participants were defined by two consecutive negative NP/OP PCR tests, healthcare professional clearance, or symptom resolution. Each participant in the prospective study had whole blood, serum and a nasopharyngeal or oropharyngeal swab collected by mobile phlebotomists. Over a 2-month period, participants in the prospective study had the option of providing additional blood draws and questionnaires. Blood samples from the prospective study were shipped frozen or at room temperature prior to DNA extraction.

Beyond this particular receptor, the publication reports: The quantity of clinical and demographic metadata differed by source and by participant and was supplied without curation.

As regards this clone: Its antigen specificity is not known. Within one base of it there is no much larger clone, and no base qualities were kept.

TCRbeta CDR3 regions were amplified from genomic DNA using the immunoSEQ Assay, a bias-controlled multiplex PCR. The published analysis was carried out like this. The number of nucleated cells in each sample was estimated from the amplification of reference gene primers within the assay. To quantify the absolute abundance of each unique TCRbeta CDR3 rearrangement, sequence reads were collapsed and filtered. For each sample, productive Simpson clonality was calculated by taking the square root of Simpson's diversity index across productive rearrangements. The source is immuneACCESS, and TCRdb retained only in-frame sequences with V and J called. Part of the clones is not carried over; for the studies checked, unresolved V genes explain less than half of this, and the remainder is unexplained. That table gives V, J and clone size, and the DNA gave D and trimming. This sample lists 250,000 to 350,000 clones; about 85% were detected once. About 2.5% of the sample is held by the ten biggest clonotypes.

The sequencing input was PBMCs or T cells enriched from blood (not recorded which). The V and J genes are TRBV5-1 and TRBJ1-2; no D segment can be confidently identified. The TCR originated in a woman in her forties or fifties who had recovered from COVID-19. In nucleotide form, the sequence is TGCGCCAGCAGCTTGGATGGCCTCTCTAACTATGGCTACACCTTC. The resulting protein is CASSLDGLSNYGYTF.